The rows below give T cell receptor beta chains drawn from one sample of a study of blood T cell repertoires in COVID-19. Assay: immunoSEQ multiplex PCR; the TCRdb copy retains only in-frame clones and omits some. The table includes 210,000 or so clones, approximately 80% detected once. Sequences were obtained from PBMCs or T cells enriched from blood (not recorded which). The receptors stem from a man younger than 40 with acute COVID-19. Each CDR3 is given with its conserved first and last residue. D genes are given only for firm matches. Some rows mark clone size as missing; the rest say once, few, many or name a class of expanded clone.

D	V	size	J	DNA	CDR3
.	TRBV4-1	.	TRBJ1-1	TGCGCCAGCAGCCAAGATGGGAGGCAGAGCTTAAACACTGAAGCTTTCTTT	CASSQDGRQSLNTEAFF
TRBD2	TRBV6-1	.	TRBJ2-4	TGTGCCAGCAGTGAAAGCCCAGCGGGGGGGCTGGACATTCAGTACTTC	CASSESPAGGLDIQYF
TRBD1	TRBV6-5	.	TRBJ2-7	TGTGCCAGCAGTTACTCAAGGGACAGCTACGAGCAGTACTTC	CASSYSRDSYEQYF
TRBD2	TRBV6-1	.	TRBJ2-3	TGTGCCAGCAGTGAAAGACTAGCTCGCCCCACAGATACGCAGTATTTT	CASSERLARPTDTQYF
TRBD1	TRBV19	.	TRBJ1-5	TGTGCCAGTAATCCGGGACAGAATAGCAATCAGCCCCAGCATTTT	CASNPGQNSNQPQHF
.	TRBV7-3	.	TRBJ2-3	TGTGCCAGCAGCCTCAGTGAGGAGGGGATGCAGTATTTT	CASSLSEEGMQYF
.	TRBV18	.	TRBJ1-1	TGTGCCAGCTCGCCCAGCGGGGCGAAAACTGAAGCTTTCTTT	CASSPSGAKTEAFF
TRBD2	TRBV7-6	.	TRBJ2-5	TGTGCCAGCAGCTTAGTAGCGGGGTCGGGAGAGACCCAGTACTTC	CASSLVAGSGETQYF
TRBD1	TRBV25-1	few	TRBJ1-2	TGTGCCAGCAGTGAATGGACAGGGGGTATGCACTATGGCTACACCTTC	CASSEWTGGMHYGYTF
.	TRBV2	.	TRBJ2-7	TGTGCCAGTGCAAAGGGACTTCGCTACGAGCAGTACTTC	CASAKGLRYEQYF
.	TRBV2	.	TRBJ1-1	TGTGCCAGCAGCGCCATGGCCGCGAACACTGAAGCTTTCTTT	CASSAMAANTEAFF
.	TRBV28	many	TRBJ1-2	TGTGCCAGCGGTGGGCGGCAGGGAGGATACACCTTC	CASGGRQGGYTF
TRBD2	TRBV3-1/TRBV3-2	.	TRBJ2-1	TGTGCCAGCAGCCGACTAGCGGGGGCTAACAATGAGCAGTTCTTC	CASSRLAGANNEQFF
.	TRBV7-3	.	TRBJ1-4	TGTGCCAGCAGCCCTAGGGGGGGAACTAATGAAAAACTGTTTTTT	CASSPRGGTNEKLFF
TRBD1	TRBV12-3/TRBV12-4	.	TRBJ1-1	TGTGCCAGCGGGACAGGGCTTGAAGCTTTCTTT	CASGTGLEAFF
.	TRBV6-5	.	TRBJ1-5	TGTGCCAGCAGTCCGACAGGCTCGGGACAGCCCCAGCATTTT	CASSPTGSGQPQHF
TRBD2	TRBV24-1	.	TRBJ2-7	TGTGCCACCCGGGGACTAGCGGGGGGTAGGAACGAGCAGTACTTC	CATRGLAGGRNEQYF
.	TRBV21-1	.	TRBJ2-7	TGTGCCAGCAGCAAAAGTAGTGTTCCGGGCGAGCAGTACTTC	CASSKSSVPGEQYF
.	TRBV4-1	once	TRBJ1-5	TGCGCCAGCAGCCAAGAGGGCGTTAATCAGCCCCAGCATTTT	CASSQEGVNQPQHF